This T cell receptor (beta chain) came from a study of blood T cell repertoires in COVID-19. For the study at large: The United States, Italy and Spain were the sources of the acute and convalescent COVID-19 samples. Nucleic acid was either cDNA or gDNA, and it came from T cells, B-cell-depleted T cells, or PBMCs.

Source study methods: Amplification of reference gene primers provided the estimated nucleated cell counts. Sequencing was performed with immunoSEQ multiplex PCR; in TCRdb, only in-frame clones are kept and a portion is missing. Clone size and the V and J calls come from that table; the DNA yielded D and trimming. The table shows some 130,000 clones, with approximately 85% occurring only once. CDR1 ENHRY and CDR2 SYGVKD come from the germline V gene. This CDR3 spans 16 amino acids. Germline trimming cut 3 bases from V and 4 bases from J; bases unmatched to any gene: 6. The specimen sequenced was peripheral blood. The origin of this receptor is a human donor in a cohort sampled during active COVID-19. The chain uses TRBV10-3 and TRBJ2-3, with 11 bases that match TRBD2. This CDR3 reads CAISDTSGGNPDTQYF. DNA of the CDR3: TGTGCCATCAGTGATACTAGCGGGGGCAATCCAGATACGCAGTATTTT.